This T cell receptor beta chain derives from a study of CD8+ T cells in alopecia areata (dated by TCRdb to 2016 to 2018). Broadly, across the study: The treated patients took part in an open-label pilot trial in which moderate-to-severe alopecia areata was treated with oral tofacitinib at 5 to 10 mg twice daily. Tofacitinib was administered for 6 to 18 months, and 6 months of follow-up off drug were then conducted to assess delayed response and recurrence. The study used high-throughput TCRbeta sequencing to examine T cell clonal expansion in alopecia areata, in both the C3H/HeJ mouse model and human patients. Human TCRbeta sequencing covered scalp tissue and sorted CD4+ and CD8+ peripheral blood T cells from patchy and totalis/universalis alopecia areata patients and healthy controls. Biopsies were taken from tofacitinib-treated patients at baseline and again at 4 and 24 weeks into treatment, and several of those patients also had a later scalp biopsy. Scalp clonality was compared across normal scalp (n=4), patchy alopecia areata scalp (n=8), and alopecia totalis/universalis scalp (n=8). RNA came from the PAXgene miRNA kit for fixed scalp, the miRNeasy kit for PBMCs, and the RNeasy kit for mouse skin. immunoSEQ multiplex PCR using 35 Vbeta forward primers and 13 Jbeta reverse primers was used to amplify TCRbeta CDR3 regions.

The paper's findings and limits, for the study overall: Higher clonality and more expanded CD8+ clones were observed in lesional scalp than in normal scalp, particularly in alopecia totalis/universalis, a finding suggestive of antigenic drive. Unlike mouse skin, where gammadelta T cells dominate, normal human skin contains resident alphabeta T cells that get sequenced too, which complicates analysis of the scalp TCR repertoire. Compared with mice, TCR sequences shared between patients were less clear, possibly partly because of HLA diversity across the patient population.

Libraries were made using the immunoSEQ multiplex PCR assay. To provide template for TCR sequencing, every sample had RNA extracted and reverse transcribed into cDNA. SuperScript III was used to make first-strand cDNA, primed with a 2:1 mix of oligo-dT and random hexamers. A synthetic immune receptor repertoire was used to gauge amplification bias, and whatever bias remained was removed computationally. The source study handled its data this way. After raw reads were preprocessed to remove errors, the CDR3 was defined following IMGT conventions as running from the conserved cysteine to phenylalanine. Clonality was calculated as 1 minus Shannon entropy normalized by log2 of the number of productive unique TCRs. CD4 or CD8 identity of scalp clones was inferred by cross-referencing scalp TCRbeta sequences with sorted blood CD4 and CD8 repertoires. The source is immuneACCESS, and TCRdb retained only in-frame sequences with V and J called. Part of the clones is not carried over; for the studies checked, unresolved V genes explain less than half of this, and the remainder is unexplained. The DNA gave D and trimming, while V, J and clone size come from that table. The table for this sample lists hundreds of thousands of clones; 65% to 70% of them were counted only once. The ten most abundant clones make up approximately 1.2% of the sample.

Notes on this clone: Its specific antigen is unknown. No clone much larger than this one lies a single base away; base qualities are absent.

According to the study, the label for this sample's time point signals: baseline before oral tofacitinib. Lesional scalp punch biopsies and peripheral blood were collected from alopecia areata patients. PBMCs were isolated by density centrifugation and stained for CD3, CD4 and CD8, after which CD4+ and CD8+ T cells were sorted on a FACSAria. The TCR comes from a human donor with alopecia areata. Sequencing was performed on CD4+ T cells sorted from blood, taken at week 0.

This receptor has the CDR3 CASSSGQGDTEAFF. The DNA reads TGCGCCAGCAGTTCAGGACAGGGCGACACTGAAGCTTTCTTT. This chain is built from TRBV5-1 and TRBJ1-1; 8 nucleotides in the junction match TRBD1. Germline trimming amounts to 5 bases on V and 3 bases on J, with 6 as the count of junction bases outside the gene matches. Counted from cysteine to phenylalanine, this CDR3 has 14 amino acids. Kept here is only the CDR3 DNA, which spans 42 bases and is read in frame from base 1. The germline V gene specifies SGHRS as CDR1 and YFSETQ as CDR2.